The T cell receptor beta chain under discussion was sequenced for a study of shared clonotypes between healthy human individuals. Assay used: immunoSEQ multiplex PCR; TCRdb lists only in-frame clones, some missing. The sample shows more than 850,000 clones, approximately 80% of them seen only once. This clone was seen a handful of times. This CDR3 spans 16 amino acids. V was clipped by 1 base and J by 2 bases; unmatched bases: 6. Per the germline V gene, CDR1 is SGDLS and CDR2 is YYNGEE. The receptor comes from a man younger than 30 in good health. Some clones in this sample may be carry-over from other donors' samples. V usage is TRBV9 and J usage is TRBJ1-3; TRBD1 aligns across 7 bases. The sample was memory CD4+ T cells from PBMCs. Subset indicated: CD45RA-negative fraction. The CDR3, as DNA: TGTGCCAGCAGCGTACTCGATACAGGGGCTGGAAACACCATATATTTT. Amino acid sequence: CASSVLDTGAGNTIYF.